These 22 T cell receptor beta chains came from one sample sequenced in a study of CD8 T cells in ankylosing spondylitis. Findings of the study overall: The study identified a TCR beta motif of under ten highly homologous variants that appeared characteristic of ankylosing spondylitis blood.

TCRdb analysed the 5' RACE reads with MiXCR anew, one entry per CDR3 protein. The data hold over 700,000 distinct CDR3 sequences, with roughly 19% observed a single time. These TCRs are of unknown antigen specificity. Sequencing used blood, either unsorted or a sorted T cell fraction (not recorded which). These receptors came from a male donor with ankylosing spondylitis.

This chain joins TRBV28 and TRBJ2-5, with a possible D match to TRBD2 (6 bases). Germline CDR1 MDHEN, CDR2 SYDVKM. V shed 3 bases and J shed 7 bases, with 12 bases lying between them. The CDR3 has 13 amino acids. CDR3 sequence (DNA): TGTGCCAGCAGTTTCCGGGAGAAGACGACCCAGTACTTC. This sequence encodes CASSFREKTTQYF.

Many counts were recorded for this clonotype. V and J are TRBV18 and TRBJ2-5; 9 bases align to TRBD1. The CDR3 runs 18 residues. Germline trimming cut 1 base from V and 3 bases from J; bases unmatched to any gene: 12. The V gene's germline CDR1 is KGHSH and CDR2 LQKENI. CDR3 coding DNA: TGTGCCAGCTCACCACAGAAAAGGGACAGGGCACTTAAAGAGACCCAGTACTTC. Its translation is CASSPQKRDRALKETQYF.

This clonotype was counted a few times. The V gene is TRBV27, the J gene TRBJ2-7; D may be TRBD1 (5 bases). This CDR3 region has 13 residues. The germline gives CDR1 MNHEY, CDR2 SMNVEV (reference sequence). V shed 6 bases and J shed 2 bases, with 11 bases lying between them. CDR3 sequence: CASRPTEPYEQYF. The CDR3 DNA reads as TGTGCCAGCAGACCGACAGAGCCCTACGAGCAGTACTTC.

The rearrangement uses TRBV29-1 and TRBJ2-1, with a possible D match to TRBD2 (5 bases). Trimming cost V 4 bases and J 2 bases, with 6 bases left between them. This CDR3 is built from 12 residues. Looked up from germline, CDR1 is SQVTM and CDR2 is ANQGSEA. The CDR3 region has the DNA TGCAGCGTTGGAGGGCCCTACAATGAGCAGTTCTTC. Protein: CSVGGPYNEQFF.

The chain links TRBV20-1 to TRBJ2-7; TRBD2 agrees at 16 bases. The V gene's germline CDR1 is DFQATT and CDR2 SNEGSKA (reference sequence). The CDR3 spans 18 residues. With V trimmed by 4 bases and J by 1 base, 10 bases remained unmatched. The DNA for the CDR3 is TGCAGTGCTACCGGGACTAGCGGGAGGGCCAGGGGGTCCTACGAGCAGTACTTC. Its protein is CSATGTSGRARGSYEQYF.

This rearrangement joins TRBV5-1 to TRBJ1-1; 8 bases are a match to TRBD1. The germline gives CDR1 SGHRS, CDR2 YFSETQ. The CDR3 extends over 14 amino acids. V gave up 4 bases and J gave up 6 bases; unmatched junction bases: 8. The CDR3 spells CASSTRTGIAEAFF. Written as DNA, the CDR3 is TGCGCCAGCAGCACTCGGACAGGGATCGCTGAAGCTTTCTTT.

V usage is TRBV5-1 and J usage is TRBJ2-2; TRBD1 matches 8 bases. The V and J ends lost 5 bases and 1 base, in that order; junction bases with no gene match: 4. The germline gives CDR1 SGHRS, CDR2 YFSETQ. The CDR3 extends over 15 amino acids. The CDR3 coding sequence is TGCGCCAGCAGATCAGACAGGGGGAACACCGGGGAGCTGTTTTTT. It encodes CASRSDRGNTGELFF.

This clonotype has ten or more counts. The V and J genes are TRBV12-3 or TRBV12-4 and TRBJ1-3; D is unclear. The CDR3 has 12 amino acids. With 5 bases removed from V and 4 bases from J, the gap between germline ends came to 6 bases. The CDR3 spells CASSPQGNTIYF. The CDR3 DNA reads TGTGCCAGCAGTCCACAGGGAAACACCATATATTTT.

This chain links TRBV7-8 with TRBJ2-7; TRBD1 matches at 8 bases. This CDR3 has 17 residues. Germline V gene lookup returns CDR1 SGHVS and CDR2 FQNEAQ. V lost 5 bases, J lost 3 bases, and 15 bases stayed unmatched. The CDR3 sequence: CASSVTLTGTGLYEQYF. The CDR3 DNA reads TGTGCCAGCAGCGTTACCCTAACCGGGACAGGCCTCTACGAGCAGTACTTC.

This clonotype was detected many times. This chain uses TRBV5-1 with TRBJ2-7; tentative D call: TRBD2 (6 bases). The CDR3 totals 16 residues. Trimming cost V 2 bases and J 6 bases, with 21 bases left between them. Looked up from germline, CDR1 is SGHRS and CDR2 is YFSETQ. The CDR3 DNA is TGCGCCAGCAGCTTCACGTCCGGGGATCACGGGGGCGAGCAGTACTTC. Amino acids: CASSFTSGDHGGEQYF.

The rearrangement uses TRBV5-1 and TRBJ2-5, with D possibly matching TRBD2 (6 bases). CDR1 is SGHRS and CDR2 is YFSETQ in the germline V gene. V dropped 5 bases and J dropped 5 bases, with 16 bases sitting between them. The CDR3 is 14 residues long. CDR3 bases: TGCGCCAGCAGTCGGTCAGCGGGCAGGGAGACCCAGTACTTC. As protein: CASSRSAGRETQYF.

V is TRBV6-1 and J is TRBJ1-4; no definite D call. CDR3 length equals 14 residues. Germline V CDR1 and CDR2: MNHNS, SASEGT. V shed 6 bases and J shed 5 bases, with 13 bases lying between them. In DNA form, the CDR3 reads TGTGCCAGCAGCTTGGGAAGGAAAAATGAAAAACTGTTTTTT. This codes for CASSLGRKNEKLFF.

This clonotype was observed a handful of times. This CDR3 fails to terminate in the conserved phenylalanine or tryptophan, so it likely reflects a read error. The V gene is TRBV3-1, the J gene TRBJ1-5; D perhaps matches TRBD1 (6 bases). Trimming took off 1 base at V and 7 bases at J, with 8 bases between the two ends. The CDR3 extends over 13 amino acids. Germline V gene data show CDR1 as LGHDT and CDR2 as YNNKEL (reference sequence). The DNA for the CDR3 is TGTGCCAGCAGCCAAGGCGACAGGCAGCCCCAGCATTGT. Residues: CASSQGDRQPQHC.

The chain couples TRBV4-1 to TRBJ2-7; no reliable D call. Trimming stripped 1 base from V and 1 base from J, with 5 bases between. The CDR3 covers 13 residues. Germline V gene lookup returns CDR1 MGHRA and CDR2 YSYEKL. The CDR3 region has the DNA TGCGCCAGCAGCCAAGGCGTTTCCTACGAGCAGTACTTC. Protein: CASSQGVSYEQYF.

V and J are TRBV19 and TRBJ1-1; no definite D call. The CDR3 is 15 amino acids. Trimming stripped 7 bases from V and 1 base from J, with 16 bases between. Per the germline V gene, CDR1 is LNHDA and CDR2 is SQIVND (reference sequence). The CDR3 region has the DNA TGTGCCAGTACCCGAAGGACTGCTCAGAACACTGAAGCTTTCTTT. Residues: CASTRRTAQNTEAFF.

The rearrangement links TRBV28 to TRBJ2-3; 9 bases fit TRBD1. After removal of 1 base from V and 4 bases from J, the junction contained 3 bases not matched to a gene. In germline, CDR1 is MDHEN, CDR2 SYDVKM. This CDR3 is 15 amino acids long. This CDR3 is CASSLLDRGADTQYF. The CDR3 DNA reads TGTGCCAGCAGTTTATTGGACAGGGGTGCAGATACGCAGTATTTT.

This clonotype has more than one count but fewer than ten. CDR3 sequence: CASSEGTGGPYRQFF. The CDR3 DNA is TGTGCCAGCAGTGAAGGGACAGGGGGCCCGTACCGACAGTTCTTC. The chain has TRBV6-1 and TRBJ2-1, with TRBD1 matching over 11 bases. There are 15 residues in the CDR3. V was clipped by 1 base and J by 13 bases; unmatched bases: 9. From germline, CDR1 is MNHNS and CDR2 SASEGT.

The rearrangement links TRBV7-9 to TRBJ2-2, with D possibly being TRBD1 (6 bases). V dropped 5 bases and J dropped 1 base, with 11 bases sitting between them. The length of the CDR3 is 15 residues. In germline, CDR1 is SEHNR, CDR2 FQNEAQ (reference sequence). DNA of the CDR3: TGTGCCAGCAGCGGTAACAGGGTGAACACCGGGGAGCTGTTTTTT. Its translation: CASSGNRVNTGELFF. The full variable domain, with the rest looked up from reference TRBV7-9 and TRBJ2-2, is DTGVSQNPRHKITKRGQNVTFRCDPISEHNRLYWYRQTLGQGPEFLTYFQNEAQLEKSRLLSDRFSAERPKGSFSTLEIQRTEQGDSAMYLCASSGNRVNTGELFFGEGSRLTVL.

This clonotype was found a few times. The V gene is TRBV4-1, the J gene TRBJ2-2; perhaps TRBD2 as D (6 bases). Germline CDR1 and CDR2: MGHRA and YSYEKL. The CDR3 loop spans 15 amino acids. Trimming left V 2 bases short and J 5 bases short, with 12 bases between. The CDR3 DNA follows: TGCGCCAGCAGCCAAACGGACTACTTTACCGGGGAGCTGTTTTTT. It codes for CASSQTDYFTGELFF.

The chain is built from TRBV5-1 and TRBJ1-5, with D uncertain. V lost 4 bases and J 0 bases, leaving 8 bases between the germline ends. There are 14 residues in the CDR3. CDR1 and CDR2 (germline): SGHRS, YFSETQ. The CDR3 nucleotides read TGCGCCAGCAGCGGTAAGGATAGCAATCAGCCCCAGCATTTT. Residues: CASSGKDSNQPQHF.

The CDR3 DNA reads as TGTGCCAGCAGTCAACCCATGACAGATACGCAGTATTTT. It encodes CASSQPMTDTQYF. V gene TRBV12-3 or TRBV12-4 combines with J gene TRBJ2-3; D not certain. The CDR3 totals 13 residues. The V end was cut by 5 bases, the J end by 3 bases, with 9 bases between.

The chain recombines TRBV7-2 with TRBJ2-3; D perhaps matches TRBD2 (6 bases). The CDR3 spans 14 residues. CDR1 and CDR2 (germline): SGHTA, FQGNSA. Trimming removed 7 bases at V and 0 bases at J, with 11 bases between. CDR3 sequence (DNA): TGTGCCAGCACCCTACGGGGGAGCACAGATACGCAGTATTTT. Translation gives CASTLRGSTDTQYF.